The source of this T cell receptor (beta chain) is a study of T cell responses to AZD1222 COVID-19 vaccine. Libraries were prepared by immunoSEQ multiplex PCR; TCRdb keeps only in-frame clonotypes and omits some of them. The table has around 95,000 clones, around nine tenths seen once; the top ten hold 1.5% to 2%. The CDR3 runs to 20 residues. Germline V gene sequence: CDR1 LGHNA, CDR2 YNFKEQ. Trimming at V came to 0 bases and at J to 4 bases, leaving 16 bases not matched to a gene. V is TRBV4-2 and J is TRBJ1-2; 11 bases are shared with TRBD1. This sequence was found in an adult in good health. The source material was peripheral blood, sampled on day 0 of AZD1222 vaccination. The CDR3 spells CASSQDLTLGQGVGGYGYTF. In DNA, the CDR3 is TGTGCCAGCAGCCAAGACCTTACCCTGGGACAGGGGGTCGGAGGCTATGGCTACACCTTC.